These T cell receptor beta chains were read from a single sample in a study of CD8 T cells in acute hepatitis C reinfection. Sequencing used immunoSEQ multiplex PCR; TCRdb keeps in-frame clones, though not all of them. The sample carries 38,000 or so clones, around nine tenths recorded once. Sequencing was carried out using naive CD8+ T cells from PBMCs. The origin of the receptors is a man between 25 and 39 years old with chronic hepatitis C. Both conserved end residues are part of each CDR3. Fields, in order: J gene, clone size, V gene, D gene, CDR3 protein, CDR3 DNA. A D gene is named only where the DNA matches it firmly. Clone size, where shown, is once, few, many, or a class for clones that have expanded.

>TRBJ1-4|-|TRBV27|-
CASSDRHEKLFF
TGTGCCAGCAGCGACAGGCATGAAAAACTGTTTTTT
>TRBJ1-4|once|TRBV19|-
CASSISFVGKLFF
TGTGCCAGTAGTATCAGTTTCGTGGGAAAACTGTTTTTT
>TRBJ2-1|-|TRBV9|TRBD2
CASEKTSGQNEQFF
TGTGCCAGCGAAAAGACTAGCGGCCAAAATGAGCAGTTCTTC
>TRBJ2-3|-|TRBV5-1|TRBD2
CASSLGLAGGTDTQYF
TGCGCCAGCAGCTTGGGGCTAGCCGGGGGGACAGATACGCAGTATTTT
>TRBJ1-2|-|TRBV4-1|TRBD1
CASSQMGQAPITF
TGCGCCAGCAGCCAAATGGGACAGGCGCCCATCACCTTC
>TRBJ2-7|-|TRBV5-6|-
CASSLGQQAYEQYF
TGTGCCAGCAGCTTGGGACAGCAGGCCTACGAGCAGTACTTC
>TRBJ1-2|-|TRBV27|-
CASSETTGLYGYTF
TGTGCCAGCAGTGAGACGACGGGTCTTTATGGCTACACCTTC
>TRBJ2-2|-|TRBV5-6|-
CASSFGLNTGELFF
TGTGCCAGCAGCTTCGGGCTGAACACCGGGGAGCTGTTTTTT
>TRBJ1-2|-|TRBV6-5|-
CASSYDSALYSSGYTF
TGTGCCAGCAGTTACGATTCAGCGCTCTACAGCTCTGGCTACACCTTC
>TRBJ2-3|-|TRBV2|-
CASSGDTSTGTQYF
TGTGCCAGCAGTGGTGACACTAGCACAGGTACGCAGTATTTT
>TRBJ1-6|once|TRBV6-5|-
CASNPQGGPRRPLHF
TGTGCCAGCAATCCACAGGGAGGGCCTAGGAGGCCCCTCCACTTT
>TRBJ1-2|once|TRBV4-1|-
CASSQAASYGYTF
TGCGCCAGCAGCCAAGCGGCCTCTTATGGCTACACCTTC
>TRBJ2-3|-|TRBV19|TRBD1
CASSMSWGQGASDTQYF
TGTGCCAGTAGCATGTCATGGGGACAGGGGGCGTCAGATACGCAGTATTTT
>TRBJ2-1|-|TRBV5-1|TRBD2
CASSLALLAGGPNEQFF
TGCGCCAGCAGCTTGGCCCTACTAGCGGGAGGCCCTAATGAGCAGTTCTTC
>TRBJ1-1|-|TRBV19|-
CASKPTWVGTEAFF
TGTGCCAGTAAACCCACTTGGGTTGGCACTGAAGCTTTCTTT
>TRBJ2-2|-|TRBV9|TRBD1
CASSNAGTGTGELFF
TGTGCCAGCAGCAACGCCGGGACAGGGACCGGGGAGCTGTTTTTT
>TRBJ2-7|-|TRBV4-3|-
CASSQHQGSYEQYF
TGCGCCAGCAGCCAACACCAAGGCTCCTACGAGCAGTACTTC
>TRBJ2-5|-|TRBV9|-
CASSVHWGYQETQYF
TGTGCCAGCAGCGTACATTGGGGATATCAAGAGACCCAGTACTTC
>TRBJ2-7|-|TRBV7-9|-
CASSPRGGYEQYF
TGTGCCAGCAGCCCCCGGGGCGGCTACGAGCAGTACTTC
>TRBJ2-3|-|TRBV30|-
CAWSYLTSAPDTQYF
TGTGCCTGGAGCTACCTAACCTCGGCACCAGATACGCAGTATTTT
>TRBJ2-7|-|TRBV5-1|-
CASSLEFTSSYEQYF
TGCGCCAGCAGCCTGGAGTTTACTAGTTCCTACGAGCAGTACTTC
>TRBJ2-3|-|TRBV15|TRBD2
CATSIVGGDTDTQYF
TGTGCCACCAGCATAGTGGGGGGGGACACAGATACGCAGTATTTT
>TRBJ2-5|-|TRBV10-3|-
CAISEYVGETQYF
TGTGCCATCAGTGAGTACGTGGGGGAGACCCAGTACTTC
>TRBJ2-7|-|TRBV5-1|TRBD2
CASSVGTSYEQYF
TGCGCCAGCAGCGTCGGGACTAGCTACGAGCAGTACTTC
>TRBJ2-3|-|TRBV7-2|TRBD2
CASSLTSPDTQYF
TGTGCCAGCAGCTTGACTAGCCCAGATACGCAGTATTTT
>TRBJ2-1|-|TRBV5-1|TRBD1
CASSLEQGAHNEQFF
TGCGCCAGCAGCTTGGAGCAGGGGGCTCACAATGAGCAGTTCTTC
>TRBJ2-3|-|TRBV4-2|TRBD2
CASSPGGAWTDTQYF
TGTGCCAGCAGCCCCGGGGGGGCCTGGACAGATACGCAGTATTTT
>TRBJ1-1|-|TRBV6-5|-
CASSLYLGLSEAFF
TGTGCCAGCAGTCTATACCTGGGTTTGTCTGAAGCTTTCTTT
>TRBJ1-1|-|TRBV7-2|-
CASSLAVRVWNTEAFF
TGTGCCAGCAGCTTAGCGGTCCGGGTATGGAACACTGAAGCTTTCTTT
>TRBJ1-2|-|TRBV10-3|-
CAISESQTSQKVAYGYTF
TGTGCCATCAGTGAGTCCCAGACATCCCAGAAGGTGGCCTATGGCTACACCTTC
>TRBJ1-1|-|TRBV23-1|-
CASSQSLHEAFF
TGCGCCAGCAGTCAATCGCTCCATGAAGCTTTCTTT
>TRBJ2-3|-|TRBV29-1|TRBD2
CSGLAGLPDTQYF
TGCAGCGGACTAGCGGGGCTTCCAGATACGCAGTATTTT
>TRBJ1-5|-|TRBV10-3|TRBD1
CAISYDRAESNQPQHF
TGTGCCATCAGCTACGACAGGGCCGAAAGCAATCAGCCCCAGCATTTT
>TRBJ2-7|-|TRBV19|TRBD1
CASSIVGQVGSHEQYF
TGTGCCAGTAGTATAGTGGGACAGGTTGGATCCCACGAGCAGTACTTC
>TRBJ1-1|-|TRBV7-9|TRBD1
CASSLGQGVTEAFF
TGTGCCAGCAGCTTGGGGCAGGGGGTCACTGAAGCTTTCTTT